The rows below give T cell receptor beta chains drawn from one sample of a study of blood T cells in healthy people across ages. TCRdb reanalysed the 5' RACE reads using MiXCR and keeps one entry per CDR3 protein. The sample records around 1,500,000 distinct CDR3 sequences, approximately 30% being singletons. What was sequenced was blood. These receptors were collected from a woman aged 30 to 39 in good health. Both conserved end residues are part of each CDR3. A D gene is named only where the DNA matches it firmly. A row's size may be missing; if present it is once, few, many or a size class.

>TRBJ1-5|-|TRBV6-5|many
TGTGCCAGCAGTTATAAATCGCGTCAGCCCCAGCATTTT
CASSYKSRQPQHF
>TRBJ2-7|-|TRBV29-1|-
TGCAGCGCTTCCCCCAGGGGTTCAGCTAGTGAGCAGTACTTC
CSASPRGSASEQYF
>TRBJ1-6|-|TRBV4-3|few
TGCGCCAGCAGCCGAGGTTCGGGGGGTAATTCACCCCTCCACTTT
CASSRGSGGNSPLHF
>TRBJ1-5|TRBD1|TRBV12-3/TRBV12-4|many
TGTGCCAGCAGTTTGACAGGGGCTCAGCCCCAGCATTTT
CASSLTGAQPQHF
>TRBJ2-5|-|TRBV4-2|-
TGTGCCAGCAGCCAGTCCAGTGTGGTAGGAGAGACCCAGTACTTC
CASSQSSVVGETQYF
>TRBJ1-5|TRBD1|TRBV7-9|few
TGTGCCAGCATCGCAGGACAGGCCGATCAGCCCCAGCATTTT
CASIAGQADQPQHF
>TRBJ2-1|-|TRBV7-2|-
TGTGCCAGCAGCTCCGACAGTTGCAATGAGCAGTTCTTC
CASSSDSCNEQFF
>TRBJ2-7|TRBD2|TRBV7-6|-
TGTGCCAGCAGCTTAGAAACTAGCGGGAGGTATATTTTCGAGCAGTACTTC
CASSLETSGRYIFEQYF
>TRBJ2-1|-|TRBV6-6|-
TGTGCCAGCAACGAACGGGGTACGGGAGTGGATGAGCAGTTCTTC
CASNERGTGVDEQFF
>TRBJ2-4|-|TRBV2|-
TGTGCCAGCAGTGAGAGGGGAGGCGGCATTCACTACTTC
CASSERGGGIHYF
>TRBJ2-5|-|TRBV20-1|few
TGCAGTGCGCACCGGACTCAAGAGACCCAGTACTTC
CSAHRTQETQYF
>TRBJ1-6|-|TRBV27|-
TGTGCCAGCAGAAGGGGCGCGGAGAATTCACCCCTCCACTTT
CASRRGAENSPLHF
>TRBJ2-5|-|TRBV20-1|-
TGCAGTGCTAGAGATCTACAGGGCCGCTCTGAGCAGTACTTC
CSARDLQGRSEQYF
>TRBJ2-3|-|TRBV12-5|-
TGTGCTAGTGGTTTGGTAACAGATACGCAGTATTTT
CASGLVTDTQYF
>TRBJ1-4|-|TRBV5-6|-
TGTGCCAGCAGCGATCACAGTCCAACTAATGAAAAACTGTTTTTT
CASSDHSPTNEKLFF
>TRBJ2-3|-|TRBV30|few
TGTGCCTGGAGTGTACTGGGAGCTTCAGATACGCAGTATTTT
CAWSVLGASDTQYF
>TRBJ2-3|TRBD2|TRBV27|few
TGTGCCAGCAAACCGGGACTAGCGGGAACAGATACGCAGTATTTT
CASKPGLAGTDTQYF
>TRBJ1-4|TRBD1|TRBV5-1|-
TGCGCCAGCAGCGGGACAGGAAGGGGAAAACTGTTTTTT
CASSGTGRGKLFF
>TRBJ2-7|TRBD1|TRBV18|many
TGTGCCAGCTCACCACTCGCCGTCGGACAGGGTTACGAGCAGTACTTC
CASSPLAVGQGYEQYF
>TRBJ1-2|-|TRBV12-3/TRBV12-4|-
TGTGCCAGCAGTTTATGGTTGGGGACATCTAACTGTGGCTACACCTTC
CASSLWLGTSNCGYTF
>TRBJ2-1|TRBD2|TRBV10-1|-
TGCGCCAGCAGTGACCTAGCGGGCAACCCCTACAATGAGCAGTTCTTC
CASSDLAGNPYNEQFF
>TRBJ2-3|TRBD1|TRBV5-1|-
TGCGCCAGCAGCTCGACAGGGGGGGAGAGTACGCAGTATTTT
CASSSTGGESTQYF
>TRBJ1-5|-|TRBV20-1|few
TGCAGTGCTAGAGATTCCCGGGGAAGCAATCAGCCCCAGCATTTT
CSARDSRGSNQPQHF
>TRBJ2-7|-|TRBV5-1|-
TGCGCCAGCAGCTTGGATGGACAGAGTACCTACGAGCAGTACTTC
CASSLDGQSTYEQYF
>TRBJ2-7|-|TRBV20-1|many
TGCAGTGCTAGGACCGAGACCTACGAGCAGTACTTC
CSARTETYEQYF
>TRBJ2-3|-|TRBV5-1|-
TGCGCCAGCAGCTTGTGGGGGGCTTCCACAGATACGCAGTATTTT
CASSLWGASTDTQYF
>TRBJ1-1|-|TRBV7-9|-
TGTGCCAGCGACCGTCCGGCTCCCTCGTCTGAAGCTTTCTTT
CASDRPAPSSEAFF
>TRBJ2-3|-|TRBV7-3|many
TGTGCCAGCAGCTTAAGGGGGGGACAGGAAGGAGATACGCAGTATTTT
CASSLRGGQEGDTQYF
>TRBJ2-6|-|TRBV11-3|-
TGTGCCAGCAGCCCCGGACTAAAAAACGTCCTGACTTTC
CASSPGLKNVLTF
>TRBJ1-2|-|TRBV10-3|many
TGTGCCATCAGTGTAATTGGAGATGGCTACACCTTC
CAISVIGDGYTF